The sequence of this TCR beta chain was determined in a study of blood T cell repertoires in COVID-19. At the level of the study: Samples came from the United States, Italy and Spain, spanning acute and convalescent COVID-19. Sample material is recorded as cDNA or gDNA derived from T cells, B-cell-depleted T cells, or PBMCs.

CDR3 length: 13 amino acids. With V trimmed by 5 bases and J by 5 bases, 2 bases remained unmatched. The germline gives CDR1 KGHSH, CDR2 LQKENI. Original processing notes: Reference gene primers were amplified, and this amplification served to estimate nucleated cell counts. Data came from immunoSEQ multiplex PCR; TCRdb stores just in-frame clones and leaves some out. That table furnishes V, J and clone size, whereas the DNA furnished D and trimming. Counted here are under 300,000 clones, around 83% occurring once; the ten biggest clones make up approximately 5.9%. The V call is TRBV18, the J call TRBJ1-4; 7 bases are a match to TRBD1. The receptor was isolated from a man older than 75 with acute or convalescent COVID-19. Sample: peripheral blood. This CDR3 reads CASSRGQNEKLFF. The CDR3 bases are TGTGCCAGCTCAAGGGGACAGAATGAAAAACTGTTTTTT.